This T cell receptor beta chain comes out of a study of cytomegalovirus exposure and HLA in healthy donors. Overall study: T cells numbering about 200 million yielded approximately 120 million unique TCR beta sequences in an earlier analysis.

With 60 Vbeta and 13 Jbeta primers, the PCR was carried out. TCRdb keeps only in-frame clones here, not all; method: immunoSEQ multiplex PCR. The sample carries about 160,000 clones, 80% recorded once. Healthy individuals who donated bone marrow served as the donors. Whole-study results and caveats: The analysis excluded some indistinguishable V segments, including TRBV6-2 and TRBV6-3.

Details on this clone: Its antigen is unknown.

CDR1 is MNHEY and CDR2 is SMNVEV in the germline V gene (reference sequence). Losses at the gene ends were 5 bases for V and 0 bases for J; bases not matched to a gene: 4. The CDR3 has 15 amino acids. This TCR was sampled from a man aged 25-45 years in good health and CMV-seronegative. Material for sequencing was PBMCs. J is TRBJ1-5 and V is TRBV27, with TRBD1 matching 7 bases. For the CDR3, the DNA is TGTGCCAGCAGTAAGGGGGCGGGTAGCAATCAGCCCCAGCATTTT. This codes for CASSKGAGSNQPQHF.